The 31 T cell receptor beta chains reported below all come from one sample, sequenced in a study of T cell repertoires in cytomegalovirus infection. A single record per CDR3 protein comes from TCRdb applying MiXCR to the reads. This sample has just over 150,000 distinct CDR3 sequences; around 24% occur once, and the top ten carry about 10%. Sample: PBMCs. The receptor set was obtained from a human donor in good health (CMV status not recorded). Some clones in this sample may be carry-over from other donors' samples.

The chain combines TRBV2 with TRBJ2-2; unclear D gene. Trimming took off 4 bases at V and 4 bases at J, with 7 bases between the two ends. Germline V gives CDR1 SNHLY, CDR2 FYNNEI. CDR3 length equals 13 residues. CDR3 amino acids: CASSGPRTGELFF. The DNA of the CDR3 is TGTGCCAGCAGTGGTCCGCGCACCGGGGAGCTGTTTTTT.

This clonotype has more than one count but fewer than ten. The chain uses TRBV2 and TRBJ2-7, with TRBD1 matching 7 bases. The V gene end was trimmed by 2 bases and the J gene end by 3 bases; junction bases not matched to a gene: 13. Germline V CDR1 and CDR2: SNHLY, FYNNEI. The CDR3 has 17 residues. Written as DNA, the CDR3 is TGTGCCAGCAGTGAACGGACAGGTGACCCCCTTCTCTACGAGCAGTACTTC. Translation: CASSERTGDPLLYEQYF.

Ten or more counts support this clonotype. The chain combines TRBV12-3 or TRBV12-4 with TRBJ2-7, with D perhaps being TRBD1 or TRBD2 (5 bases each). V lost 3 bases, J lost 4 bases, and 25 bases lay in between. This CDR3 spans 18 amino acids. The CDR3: CASSFARGAQGRAYEQYF. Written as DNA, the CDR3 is TGTGCCAGCAGTTTTGCCCGGGGCGCTCAGGGACGTGCGTACGAGCAGTACTTC.

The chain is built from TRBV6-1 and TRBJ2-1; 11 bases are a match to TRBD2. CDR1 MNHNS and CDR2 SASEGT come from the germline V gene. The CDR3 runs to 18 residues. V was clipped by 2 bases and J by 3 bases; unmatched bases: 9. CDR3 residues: CASSEIGTSGDLYNEQFF. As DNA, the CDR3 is TGTGCCAGCAGTGAAATCGGGACTAGCGGCGACCTCTACAATGAGCAGTTCTTC.

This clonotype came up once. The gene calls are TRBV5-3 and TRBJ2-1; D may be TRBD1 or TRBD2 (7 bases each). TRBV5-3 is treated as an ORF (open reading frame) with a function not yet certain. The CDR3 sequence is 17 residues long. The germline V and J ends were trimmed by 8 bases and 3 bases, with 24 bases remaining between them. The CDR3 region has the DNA TGTGCCAGCAGCGAAGAGGGGGCGGGAGCACTCTACAATGAGCAGTTCTTC. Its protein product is CASSEEGAGALYNEQFF.

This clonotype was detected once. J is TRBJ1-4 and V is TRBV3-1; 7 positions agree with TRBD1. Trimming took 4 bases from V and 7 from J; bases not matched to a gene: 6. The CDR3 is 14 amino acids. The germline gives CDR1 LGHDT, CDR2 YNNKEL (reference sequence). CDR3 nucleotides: TGTGCCAGCAGCCGACAGGGTCGGAGTGAAAAACTGTTTTTT. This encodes CASSRQGRSEKLFF.

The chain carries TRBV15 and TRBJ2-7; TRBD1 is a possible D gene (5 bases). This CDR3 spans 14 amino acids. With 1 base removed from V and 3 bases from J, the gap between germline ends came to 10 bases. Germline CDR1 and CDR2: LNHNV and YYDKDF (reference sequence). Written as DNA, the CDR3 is TGTGCCACCAGCAGAGCCGCAGGGAACTACGAGCAGTACTTC. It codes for CATSRAAGNYEQYF.

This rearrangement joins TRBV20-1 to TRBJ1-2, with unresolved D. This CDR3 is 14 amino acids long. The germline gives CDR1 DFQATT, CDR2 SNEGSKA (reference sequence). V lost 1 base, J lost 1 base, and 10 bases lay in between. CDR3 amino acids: CSARAPYSNYGYTF. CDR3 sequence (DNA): TGCAGTGCTAGAGCGCCCTACAGTAACTATGGCTACACCTTC.

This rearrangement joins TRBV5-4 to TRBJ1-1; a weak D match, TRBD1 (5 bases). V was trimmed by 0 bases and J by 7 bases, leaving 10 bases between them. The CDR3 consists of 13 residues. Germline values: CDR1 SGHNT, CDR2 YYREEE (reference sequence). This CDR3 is CASSLGAGYEAFF. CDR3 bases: TGTGCCAGCAGCTTGGGAGCAGGGTATGAAGCTTTCTTT.

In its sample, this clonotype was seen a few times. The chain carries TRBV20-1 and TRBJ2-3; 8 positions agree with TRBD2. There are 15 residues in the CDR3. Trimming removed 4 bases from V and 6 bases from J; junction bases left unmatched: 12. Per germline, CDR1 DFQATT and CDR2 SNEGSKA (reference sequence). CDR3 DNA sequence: TGCAGTGCTACCAAGGGGGGGACTAGTAGGGATACGCAGTATTTT. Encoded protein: CSATKGGTSRDTQYF.

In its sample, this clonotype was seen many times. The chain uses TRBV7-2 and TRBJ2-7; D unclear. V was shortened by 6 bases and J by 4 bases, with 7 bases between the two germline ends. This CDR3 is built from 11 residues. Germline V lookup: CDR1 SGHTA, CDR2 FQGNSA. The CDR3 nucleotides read TGTGCCAGCAGTCACAAGTACGAGCAGTACTTC. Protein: CASSHKYEQYF.

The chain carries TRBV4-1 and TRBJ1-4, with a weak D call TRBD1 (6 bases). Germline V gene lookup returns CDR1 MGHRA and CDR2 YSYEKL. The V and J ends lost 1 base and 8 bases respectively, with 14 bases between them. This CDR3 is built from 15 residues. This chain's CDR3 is CASSQVAQGDEKLFF. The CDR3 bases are TGCGCCAGCAGCCAAGTCGCACAGGGCGACGAAAAACTGTTTTTT.

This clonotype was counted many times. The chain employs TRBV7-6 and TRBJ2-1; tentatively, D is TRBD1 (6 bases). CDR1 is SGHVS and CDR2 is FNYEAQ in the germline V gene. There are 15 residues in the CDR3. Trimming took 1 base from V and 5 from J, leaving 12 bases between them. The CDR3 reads CASSLGTGSNNEQFF. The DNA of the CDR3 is TGTGCCAGCAGCTTAGGAACAGGGAGCAACAATGAGCAGTTCTTC.

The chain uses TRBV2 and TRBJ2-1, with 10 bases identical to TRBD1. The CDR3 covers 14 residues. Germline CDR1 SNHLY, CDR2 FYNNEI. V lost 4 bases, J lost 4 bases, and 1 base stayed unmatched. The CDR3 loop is CASSAGQGYNEQFF. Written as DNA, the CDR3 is TGTGCCAGCAGTGCGGGACAGGGGTACAATGAGCAGTTCTTC.

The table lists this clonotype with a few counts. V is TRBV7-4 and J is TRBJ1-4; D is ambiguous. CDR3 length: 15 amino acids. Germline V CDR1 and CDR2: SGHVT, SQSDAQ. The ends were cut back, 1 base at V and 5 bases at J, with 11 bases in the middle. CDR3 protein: CASSLGTGSNEKLFF. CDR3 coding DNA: TGTGCCAGCAGCTTAGGGACGGGCTCGAATGAAAAACTGTTTTTT.

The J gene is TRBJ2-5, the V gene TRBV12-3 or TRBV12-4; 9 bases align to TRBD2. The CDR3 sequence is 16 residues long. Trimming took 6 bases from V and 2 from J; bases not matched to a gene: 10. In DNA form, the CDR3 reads TGTGCCAGCAGCCCTCCGCCTCTAGCGGGGCAAGAGACCCAGTACTTC. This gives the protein CASSPPPLAGQETQYF.

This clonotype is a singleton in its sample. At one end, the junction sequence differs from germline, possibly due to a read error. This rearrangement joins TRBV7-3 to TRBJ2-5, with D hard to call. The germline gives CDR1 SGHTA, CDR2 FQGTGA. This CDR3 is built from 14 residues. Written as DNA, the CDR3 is TGTGCCAGCAGCTTATTAGGTAGCCAAGATACCCAGTACTTC. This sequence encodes CASSLLGSQDTQYF. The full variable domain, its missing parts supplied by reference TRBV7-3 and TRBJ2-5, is GAGVSQTPSNKVTEKGKYVELRCDPISGHTALYWYRQSLGQGPEFLIYFQGTGAADDSGLPNDRFFAVRPEGSVSTLKIQRTERGDSAVYLCASSLLGSQDTQYFGPGTRLLVL.

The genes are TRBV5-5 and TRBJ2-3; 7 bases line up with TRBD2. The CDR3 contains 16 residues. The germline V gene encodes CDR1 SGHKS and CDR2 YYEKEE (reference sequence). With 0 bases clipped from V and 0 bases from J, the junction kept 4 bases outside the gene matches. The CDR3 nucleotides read TGTGCCAGCAGCTTGGAACTAGCGATTAGCACAGATACGCAGTATTTT. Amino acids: CASSLELAISTDTQYF.

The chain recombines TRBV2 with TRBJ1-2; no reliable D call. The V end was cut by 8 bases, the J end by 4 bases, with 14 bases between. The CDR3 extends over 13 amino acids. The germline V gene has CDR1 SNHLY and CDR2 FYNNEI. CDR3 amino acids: CASYPEEAYGYTF. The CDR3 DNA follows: TGTGCCAGCTACCCAGAAGAGGCCTATGGCTACACCTTC.

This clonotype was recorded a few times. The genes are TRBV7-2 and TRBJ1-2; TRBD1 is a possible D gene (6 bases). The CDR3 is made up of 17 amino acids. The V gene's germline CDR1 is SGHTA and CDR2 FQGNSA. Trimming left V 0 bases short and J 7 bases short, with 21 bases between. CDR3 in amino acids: CASSLALTGRYGGGYTF. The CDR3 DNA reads TGTGCCAGCAGCTTAGCCCTTACAGGGAGGTACGGTGGTGGCTACACCTTC.

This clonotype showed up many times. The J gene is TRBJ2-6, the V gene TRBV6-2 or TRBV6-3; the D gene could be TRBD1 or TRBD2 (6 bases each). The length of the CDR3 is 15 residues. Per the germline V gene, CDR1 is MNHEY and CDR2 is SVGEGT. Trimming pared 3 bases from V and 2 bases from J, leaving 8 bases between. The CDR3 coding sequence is TGTGCCAGCAGTTATGGGGGGCCTGGGGCCAACGTCCTGACTTTC. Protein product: CASSYGGPGANVLTF.

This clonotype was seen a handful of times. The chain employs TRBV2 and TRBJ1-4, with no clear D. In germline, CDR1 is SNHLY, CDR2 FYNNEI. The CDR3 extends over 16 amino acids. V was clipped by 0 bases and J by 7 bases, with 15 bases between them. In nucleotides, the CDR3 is TGTGCCAGCAGTGAAGCGCGATTGGGATTAGTTGAAAAACTGTTTTTT. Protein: CASSEARLGLVEKLFF.

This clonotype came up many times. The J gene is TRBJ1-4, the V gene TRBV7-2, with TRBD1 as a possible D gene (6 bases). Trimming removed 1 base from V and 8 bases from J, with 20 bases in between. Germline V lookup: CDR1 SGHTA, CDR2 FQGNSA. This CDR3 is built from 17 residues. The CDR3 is CASSLVPGQRVREKLFF. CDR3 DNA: TGTGCCAGCAGCTTAGTCCCGGGACAAAGAGTAAGGGAAAAACTGTTTTTT.

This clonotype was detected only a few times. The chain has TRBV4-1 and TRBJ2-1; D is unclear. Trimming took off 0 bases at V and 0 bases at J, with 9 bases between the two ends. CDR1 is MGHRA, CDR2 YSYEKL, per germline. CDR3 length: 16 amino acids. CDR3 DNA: TGCGCCAGCAGCCAAGAGTGGCTCCACTCCTACAATGAGCAGTTCTTC. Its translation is CASSQEWLHSYNEQFF.

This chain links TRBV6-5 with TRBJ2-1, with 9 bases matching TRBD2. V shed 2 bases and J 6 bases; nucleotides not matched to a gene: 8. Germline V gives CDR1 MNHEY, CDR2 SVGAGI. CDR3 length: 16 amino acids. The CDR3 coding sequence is TGTGCCAGCAGTTACCAGAATAGCGGGGGCCGCAATGAGCAGTTCTTC. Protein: CASSYQNSGGRNEQFF.

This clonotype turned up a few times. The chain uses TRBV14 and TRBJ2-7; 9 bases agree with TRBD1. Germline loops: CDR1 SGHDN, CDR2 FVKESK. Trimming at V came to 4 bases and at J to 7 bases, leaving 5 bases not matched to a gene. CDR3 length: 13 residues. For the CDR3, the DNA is TGTGCCAGCAGCCCCGGGACAGGGTTTGAGCAGTACTTC. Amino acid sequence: CASSPGTGFEQYF.

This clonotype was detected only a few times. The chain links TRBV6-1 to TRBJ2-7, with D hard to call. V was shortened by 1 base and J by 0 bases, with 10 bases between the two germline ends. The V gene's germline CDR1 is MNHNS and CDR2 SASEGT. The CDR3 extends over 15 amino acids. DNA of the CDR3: TGTGCCAGCAGTGAAGTGAGTGAGAGCTCCTACGAGCAGTACTTC. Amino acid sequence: CASSEVSESSYEQYF.

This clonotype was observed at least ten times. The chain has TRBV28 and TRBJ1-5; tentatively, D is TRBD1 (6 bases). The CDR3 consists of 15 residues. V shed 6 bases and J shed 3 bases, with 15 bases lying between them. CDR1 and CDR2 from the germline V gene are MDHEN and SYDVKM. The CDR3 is CASRQRQDNNQPQHF. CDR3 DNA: TGTGCCAGCAGGCAACGACAGGATAACAATCAGCCCCAGCATTTT.

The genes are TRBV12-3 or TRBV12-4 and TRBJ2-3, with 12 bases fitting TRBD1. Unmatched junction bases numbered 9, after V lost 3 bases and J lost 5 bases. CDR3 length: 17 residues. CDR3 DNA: TGTGCCAGCAGTTTTCCGGGACAGGGGGCGGCCCGAGATACGCAGTATTTT. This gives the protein CASSFPGQGAARDTQYF.

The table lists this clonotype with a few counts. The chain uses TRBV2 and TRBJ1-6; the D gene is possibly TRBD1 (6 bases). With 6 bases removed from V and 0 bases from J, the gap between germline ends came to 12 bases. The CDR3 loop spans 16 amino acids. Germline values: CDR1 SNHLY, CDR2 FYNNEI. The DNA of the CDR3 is TGTGCCAGCAGGGACGGACAGAGCTCCTATAATTCACCCCTCCACTTT. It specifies CASRDGQSSYNSPLHF.

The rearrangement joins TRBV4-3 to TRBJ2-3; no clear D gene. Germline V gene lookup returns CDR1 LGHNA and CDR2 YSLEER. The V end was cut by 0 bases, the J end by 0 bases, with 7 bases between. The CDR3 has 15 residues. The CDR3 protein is CASSQDSGSTDTQYF. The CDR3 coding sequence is TGCGCCAGCAGCCAAGATAGTGGAAGCACAGATACGCAGTATTTT.